This entry concerns a single TCR beta chain. The antigen is undetermined. Sorted naive CD8 T cells, roughly 20,000 to 1,100,000, were sequenced from 10%, 30% or 50% RNA. The CD8+CD4-CCR7+CD45RA+ phenotype defined the sorted naive CD8 T cells. The sample originates from a study of molecular identifiers for immune sequencing clone quantification. As for the study in general: Sequencing covered four of five parts into which replicate RNA from around 20,000 or 100,000 naive CD8 cells was split. Findings and caveats of the study: Amid approximately 1 million naive cells, spiked Jurkat TCR RNA from one cell was reportedly still detectable.

Using its own MiXCR run on the PCR reads, TCRdb lists one record per CDR3 protein. The profile shows around 470,000 distinct CDR3 sequences, about a fifth of them singletons. The receptor comes from a human donor in good health. Some libraries in this study had Jurkat cell RNA spiked in. Material for sequencing was naive CD8+ T cells from blood, with Jurkat cell RNA spiked in. Subset specified: FACS-sorted CD8+CD4-CCR7+CD45RA+ naive T cells.

The CDR3 DNA reads TGCGCCAGCAGTTCGGACGAGGGGCCCGAACAGGATACGCAGTATTTT. Translated, it gives CASSSDEGPEQDTQYF. V and J are TRBV5-1 and TRBJ2-3, with D perhaps given as TRBD1 or TRBD2 (5 bases each). The length of the CDR3 is 16 residues. Deletions cut 5 bases from V and 6 bases from J, with 22 bases between. The germline CDR1 and CDR2 sequences are SGHRS and YFSETQ.